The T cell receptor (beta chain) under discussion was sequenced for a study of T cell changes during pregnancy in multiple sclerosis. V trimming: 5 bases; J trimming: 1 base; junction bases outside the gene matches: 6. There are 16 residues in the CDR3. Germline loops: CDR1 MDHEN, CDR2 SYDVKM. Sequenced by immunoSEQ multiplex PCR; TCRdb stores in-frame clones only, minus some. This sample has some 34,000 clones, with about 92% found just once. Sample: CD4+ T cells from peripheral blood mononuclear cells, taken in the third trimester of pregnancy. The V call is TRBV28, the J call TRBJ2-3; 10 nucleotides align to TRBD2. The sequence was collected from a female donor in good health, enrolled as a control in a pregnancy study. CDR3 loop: CASSALTSGGTDTQYF. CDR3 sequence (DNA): TGTGCCAGCAGTGCCCTAACTAGCGGGGGCACAGATACGCAGTATTTT.